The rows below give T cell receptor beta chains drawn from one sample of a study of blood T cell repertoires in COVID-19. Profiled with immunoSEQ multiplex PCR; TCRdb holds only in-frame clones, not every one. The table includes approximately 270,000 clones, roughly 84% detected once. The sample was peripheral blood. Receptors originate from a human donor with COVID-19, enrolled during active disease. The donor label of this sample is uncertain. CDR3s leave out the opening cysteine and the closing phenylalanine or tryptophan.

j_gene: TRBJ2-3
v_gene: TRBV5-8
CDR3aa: ASSLGGASTDTQY

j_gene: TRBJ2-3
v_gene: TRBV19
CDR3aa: ASSRAGGSTDTQY

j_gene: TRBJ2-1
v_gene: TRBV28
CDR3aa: ASSFATLDRGSYNEQF

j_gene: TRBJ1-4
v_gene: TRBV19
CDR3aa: ASSQDEKLF

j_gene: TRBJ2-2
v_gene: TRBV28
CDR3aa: ASSSGLYTGELF

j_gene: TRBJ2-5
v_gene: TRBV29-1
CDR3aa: SVGGGPGETQY

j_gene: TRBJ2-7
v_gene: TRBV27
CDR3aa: ASSMTSGRAEY

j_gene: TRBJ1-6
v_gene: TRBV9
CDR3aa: ASSAGHRPENSPLH

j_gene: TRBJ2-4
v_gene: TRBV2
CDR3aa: ASMQDGSGFQY

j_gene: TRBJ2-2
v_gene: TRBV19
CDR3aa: ASTPGGGLWTGELF

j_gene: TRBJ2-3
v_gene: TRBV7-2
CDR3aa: ASSLDRGITDTQY

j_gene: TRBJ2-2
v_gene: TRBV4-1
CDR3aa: ASSPSGSPGELF

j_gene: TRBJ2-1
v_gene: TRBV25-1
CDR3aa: ASSTGQGPGEQF

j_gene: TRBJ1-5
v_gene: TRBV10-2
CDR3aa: ASSPNRDRGGQPQH

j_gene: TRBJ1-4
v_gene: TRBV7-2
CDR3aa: ASSSPGQTNEKLF

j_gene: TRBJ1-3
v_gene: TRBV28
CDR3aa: ASSGRVGNSGNTIY

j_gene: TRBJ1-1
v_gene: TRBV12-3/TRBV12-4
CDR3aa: ASSFTRNTEAF

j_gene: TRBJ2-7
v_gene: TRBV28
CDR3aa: ASSFPGRGGEQY

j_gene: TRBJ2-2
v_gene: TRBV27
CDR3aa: ASRPFTGADTGELF

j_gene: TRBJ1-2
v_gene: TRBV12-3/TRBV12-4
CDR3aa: ASSSREEIGYT

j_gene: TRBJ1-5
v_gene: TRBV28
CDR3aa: ASSWGGGGSNQPQH

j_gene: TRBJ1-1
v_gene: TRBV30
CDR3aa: AGQPTGGNTEAF

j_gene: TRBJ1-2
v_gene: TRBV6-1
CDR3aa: ASSEGEDGYT

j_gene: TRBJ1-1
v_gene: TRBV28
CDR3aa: ASSPQGGNTEAF

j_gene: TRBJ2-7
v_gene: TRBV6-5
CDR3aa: ASSYGRGQEYEQY

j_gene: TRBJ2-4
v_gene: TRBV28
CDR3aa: ASSYYWTDQY

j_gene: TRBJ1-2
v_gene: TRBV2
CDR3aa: ASSSRGRQFYGYT

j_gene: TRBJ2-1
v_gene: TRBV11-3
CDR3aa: ASSSDRVYNEQF

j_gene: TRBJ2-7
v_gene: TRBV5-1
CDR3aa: ASSLDRVAYEQY

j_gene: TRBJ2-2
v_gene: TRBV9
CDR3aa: ASSVADWELF

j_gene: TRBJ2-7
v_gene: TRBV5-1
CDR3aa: ASSARTGGPGEQY

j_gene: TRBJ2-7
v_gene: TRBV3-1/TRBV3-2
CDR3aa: ASSQVTGIGYEQY

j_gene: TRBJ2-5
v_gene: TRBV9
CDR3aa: ASSTWDRRAETQY

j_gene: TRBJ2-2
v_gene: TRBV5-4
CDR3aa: ASSRSTGVPTGELF

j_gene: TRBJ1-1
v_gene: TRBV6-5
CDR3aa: ASSYVSETEAF

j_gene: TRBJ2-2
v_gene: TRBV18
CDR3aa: ASSPPAGKVTGELF

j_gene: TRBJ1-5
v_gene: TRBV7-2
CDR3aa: ASSLALDRGMSQH

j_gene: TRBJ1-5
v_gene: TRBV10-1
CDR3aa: ASSDGNHYSNQPQH

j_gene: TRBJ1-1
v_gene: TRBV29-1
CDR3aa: SVDRATEAF

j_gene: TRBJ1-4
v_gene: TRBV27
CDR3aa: ASSHSRGTNEKLF

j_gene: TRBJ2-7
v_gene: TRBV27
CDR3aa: ASRLNRDRGEQY

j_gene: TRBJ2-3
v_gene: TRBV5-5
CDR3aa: ASSANGASGRRGDTQY

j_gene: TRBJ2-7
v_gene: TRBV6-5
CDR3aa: ASSKTYGTDYEQY

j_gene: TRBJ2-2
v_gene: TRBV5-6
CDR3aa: ASSTAAGELF